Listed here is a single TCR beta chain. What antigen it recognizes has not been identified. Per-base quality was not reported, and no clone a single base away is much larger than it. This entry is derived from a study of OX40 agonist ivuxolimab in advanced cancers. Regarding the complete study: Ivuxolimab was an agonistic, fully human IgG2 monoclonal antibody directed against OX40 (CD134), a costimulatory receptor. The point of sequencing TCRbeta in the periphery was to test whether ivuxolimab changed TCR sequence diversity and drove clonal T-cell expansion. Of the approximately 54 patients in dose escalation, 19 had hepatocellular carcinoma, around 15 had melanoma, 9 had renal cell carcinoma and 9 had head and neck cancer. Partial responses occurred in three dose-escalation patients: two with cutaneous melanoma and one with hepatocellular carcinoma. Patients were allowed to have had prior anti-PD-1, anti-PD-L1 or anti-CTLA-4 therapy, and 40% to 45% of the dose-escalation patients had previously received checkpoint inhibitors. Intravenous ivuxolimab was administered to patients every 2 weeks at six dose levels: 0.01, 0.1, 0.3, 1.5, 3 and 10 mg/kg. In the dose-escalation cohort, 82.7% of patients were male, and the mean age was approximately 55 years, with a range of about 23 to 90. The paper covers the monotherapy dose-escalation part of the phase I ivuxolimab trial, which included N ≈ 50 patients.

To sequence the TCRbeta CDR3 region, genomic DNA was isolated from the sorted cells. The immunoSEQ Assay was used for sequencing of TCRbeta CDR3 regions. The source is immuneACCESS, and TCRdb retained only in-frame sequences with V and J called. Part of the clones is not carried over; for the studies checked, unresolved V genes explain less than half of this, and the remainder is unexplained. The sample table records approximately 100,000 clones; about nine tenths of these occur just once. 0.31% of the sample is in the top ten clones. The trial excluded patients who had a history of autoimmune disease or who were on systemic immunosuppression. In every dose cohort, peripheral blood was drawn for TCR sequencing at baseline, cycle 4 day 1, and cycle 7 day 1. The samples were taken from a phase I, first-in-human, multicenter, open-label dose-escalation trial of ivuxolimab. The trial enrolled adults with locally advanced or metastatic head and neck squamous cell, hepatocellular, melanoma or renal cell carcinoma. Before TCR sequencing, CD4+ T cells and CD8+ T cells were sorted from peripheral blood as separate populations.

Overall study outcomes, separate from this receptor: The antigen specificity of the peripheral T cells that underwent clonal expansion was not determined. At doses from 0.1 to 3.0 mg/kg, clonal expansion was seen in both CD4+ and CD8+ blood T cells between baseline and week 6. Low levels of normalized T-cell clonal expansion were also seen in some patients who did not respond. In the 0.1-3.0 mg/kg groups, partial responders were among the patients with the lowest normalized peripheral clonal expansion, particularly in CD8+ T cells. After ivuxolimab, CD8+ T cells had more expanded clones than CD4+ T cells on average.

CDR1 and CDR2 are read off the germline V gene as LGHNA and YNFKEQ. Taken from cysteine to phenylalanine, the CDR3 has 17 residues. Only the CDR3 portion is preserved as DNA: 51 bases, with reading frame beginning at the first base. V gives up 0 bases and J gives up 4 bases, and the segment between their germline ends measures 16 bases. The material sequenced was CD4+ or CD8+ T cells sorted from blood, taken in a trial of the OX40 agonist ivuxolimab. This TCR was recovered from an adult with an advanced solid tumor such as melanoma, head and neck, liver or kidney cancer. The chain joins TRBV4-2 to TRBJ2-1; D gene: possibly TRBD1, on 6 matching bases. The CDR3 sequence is CASSQDFRGHRYNEQFF. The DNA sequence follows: TGTGCCAGCAGCCAAGACTTTAGGGGACACCGTTACAATGAGCAGTTCTTC.